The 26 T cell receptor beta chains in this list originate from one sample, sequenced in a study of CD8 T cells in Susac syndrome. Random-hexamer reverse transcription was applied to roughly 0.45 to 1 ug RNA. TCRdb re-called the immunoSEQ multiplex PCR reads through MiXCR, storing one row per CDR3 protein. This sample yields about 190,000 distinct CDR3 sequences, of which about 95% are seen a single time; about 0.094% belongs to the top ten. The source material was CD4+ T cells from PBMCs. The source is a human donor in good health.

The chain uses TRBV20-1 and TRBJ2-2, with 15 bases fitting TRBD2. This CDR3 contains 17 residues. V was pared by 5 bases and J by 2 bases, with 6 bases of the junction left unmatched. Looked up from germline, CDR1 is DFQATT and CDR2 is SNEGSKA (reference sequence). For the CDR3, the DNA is TGCAGTGCTGTGGGACTAGCGGGGGGTCATAACACCGGGGAGCTGTTTTTT. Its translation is CSAVGLAGGHNTGELFF.

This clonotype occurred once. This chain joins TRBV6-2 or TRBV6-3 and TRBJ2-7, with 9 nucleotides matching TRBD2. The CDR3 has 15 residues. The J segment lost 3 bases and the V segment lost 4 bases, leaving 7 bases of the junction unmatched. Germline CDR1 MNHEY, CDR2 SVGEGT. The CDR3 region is CASSSPSGKSYEQYF. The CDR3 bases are TGTGCCAGCAGTTCGCCTAGCGGGAAGAGCTACGAGCAGTACTTC.

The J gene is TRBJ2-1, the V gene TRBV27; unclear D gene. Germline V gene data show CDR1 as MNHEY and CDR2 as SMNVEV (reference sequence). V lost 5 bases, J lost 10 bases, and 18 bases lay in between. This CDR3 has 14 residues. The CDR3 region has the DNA TGTGCCAGCAGTAAATCCCCTCCCAATCGGGAGCAGTTCTTC. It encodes CASSKSPPNREQFF.

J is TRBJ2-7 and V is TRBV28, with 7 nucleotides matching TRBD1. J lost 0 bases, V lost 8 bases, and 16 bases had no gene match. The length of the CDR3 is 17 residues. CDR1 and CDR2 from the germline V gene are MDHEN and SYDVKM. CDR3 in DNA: TGTGCCAGCCACCTACCCTTCGGACAGGAGAGCTCCTACGAGCAGTACGTC. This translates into CASHLPFGQESSYEQYV.

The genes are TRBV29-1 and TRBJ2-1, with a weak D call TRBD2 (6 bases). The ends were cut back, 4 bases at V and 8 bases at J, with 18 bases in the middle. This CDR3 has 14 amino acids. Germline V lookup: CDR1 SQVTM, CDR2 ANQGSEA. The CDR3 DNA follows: TGCAGCGTTGTCGGGGGTTTGGGGTTTGATGAGCAGTTCTTC. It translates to CSVVGGLGFDEQFF.

CDR3 sequence (DNA): TGTGCCAGTAGTTCAACGAGGGTTGAAGCTTTCTTT. Residues: CASSSTRVEAFF. The chain employs TRBV19 and TRBJ1-1; D call uncertain. With 5 bases removed from V and 7 bases from J, the gap between germline ends came to 11 bases. Germline CDR1 is LNHDA and CDR2 is SQIVND (reference sequence). The CDR3 covers 12 residues.

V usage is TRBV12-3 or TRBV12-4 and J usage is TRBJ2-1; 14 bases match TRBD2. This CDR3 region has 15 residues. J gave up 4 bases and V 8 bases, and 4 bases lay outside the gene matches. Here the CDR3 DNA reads TGTGCCAGCTGGGGGACTAGCGGGGGTTACAATGAGCAGTTCTTC. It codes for CASWGTSGGYNEQFF.

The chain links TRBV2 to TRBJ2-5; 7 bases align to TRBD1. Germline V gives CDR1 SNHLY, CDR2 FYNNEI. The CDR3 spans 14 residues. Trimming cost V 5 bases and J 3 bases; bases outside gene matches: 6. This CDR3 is CASSLGGSKETQYF. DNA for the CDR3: TGTGCCAGCAGTCTAGGGGGCAGTAAAGAGACCCAGTACTTC.

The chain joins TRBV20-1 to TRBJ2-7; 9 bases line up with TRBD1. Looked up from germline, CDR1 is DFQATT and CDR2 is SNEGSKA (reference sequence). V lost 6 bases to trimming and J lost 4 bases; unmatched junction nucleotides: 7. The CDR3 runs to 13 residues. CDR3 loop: CSALTGTGYEQYF. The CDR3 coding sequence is TGCAGTGCCCTCACCGGGACAGGGTACGAGCAGTACTTC.

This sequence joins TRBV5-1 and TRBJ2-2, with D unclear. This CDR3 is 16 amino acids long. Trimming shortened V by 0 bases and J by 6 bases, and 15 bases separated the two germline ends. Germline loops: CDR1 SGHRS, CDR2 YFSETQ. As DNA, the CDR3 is TGCGCCAGCAGCTTGGAAGGGAATCTTATCGCCGGGGAGCTGTTTTTT. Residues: CASSLEGNLIAGELFF.

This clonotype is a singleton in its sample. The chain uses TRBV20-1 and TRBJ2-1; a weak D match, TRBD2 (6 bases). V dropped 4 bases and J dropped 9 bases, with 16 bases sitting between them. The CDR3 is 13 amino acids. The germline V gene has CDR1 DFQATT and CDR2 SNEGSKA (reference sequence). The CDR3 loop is CSAKDSSRGEQFF. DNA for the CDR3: TGCAGTGCTAAAGACTCGTCGCGGGGTGAGCAGTTCTTC.

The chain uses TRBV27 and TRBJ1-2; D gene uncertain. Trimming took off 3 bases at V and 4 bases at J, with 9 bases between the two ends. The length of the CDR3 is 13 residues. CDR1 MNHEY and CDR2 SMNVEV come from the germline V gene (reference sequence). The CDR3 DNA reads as TGTGCCAGCAGTTTGCGTCACAGCTATGGCTACACCTTC. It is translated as CASSLRHSYGYTF.

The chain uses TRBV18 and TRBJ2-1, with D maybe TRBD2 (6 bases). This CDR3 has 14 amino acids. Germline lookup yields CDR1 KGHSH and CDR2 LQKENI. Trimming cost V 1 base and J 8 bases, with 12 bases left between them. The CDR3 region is CASSPRGVLDEQFF. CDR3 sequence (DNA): TGTGCCAGCTCACCACGGGGGGTCCTGGATGAGCAGTTCTTC.

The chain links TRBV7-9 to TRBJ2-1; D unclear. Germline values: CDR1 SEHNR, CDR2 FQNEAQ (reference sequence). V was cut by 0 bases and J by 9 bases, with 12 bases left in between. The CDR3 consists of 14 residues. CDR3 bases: TGTGCCAGCAGCTTAGCGCCTAGTGGCGGTGAGCAGTTCTTC. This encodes CASSLAPSGGEQFF. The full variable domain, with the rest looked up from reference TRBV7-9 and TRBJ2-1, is DTGVSQNPRHKITKRGQNVTFRCDPISEHNRLYWYRQTLGQGPEFLTYFQNEAQLEKSRLLSDRFSAERPKGSFSTLEIQRTEQGDSAMYLCASSLAPSGGEQFFGPGTRLTVL.

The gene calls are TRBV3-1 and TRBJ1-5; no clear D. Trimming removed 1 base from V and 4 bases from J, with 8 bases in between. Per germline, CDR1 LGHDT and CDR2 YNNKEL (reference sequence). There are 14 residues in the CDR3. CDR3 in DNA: TGTGCCAGCAGCCAAGTGGCCGGGAATCAGCCCCAGCATTTT. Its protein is CASSQVAGNQPQHF.

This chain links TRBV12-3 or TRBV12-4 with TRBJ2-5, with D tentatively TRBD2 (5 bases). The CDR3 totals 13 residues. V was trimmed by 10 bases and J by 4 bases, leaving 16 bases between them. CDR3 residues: CATPRRAVETQYF. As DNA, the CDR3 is TGTGCCACCCCCCGGAGAGCGGTAGAGACCCAGTACTTC.

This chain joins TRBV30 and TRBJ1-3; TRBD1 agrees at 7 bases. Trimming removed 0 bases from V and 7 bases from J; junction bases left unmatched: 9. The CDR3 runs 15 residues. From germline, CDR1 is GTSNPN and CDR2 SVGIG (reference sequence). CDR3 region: CAWSVRNRGGNTIYF. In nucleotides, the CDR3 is TGTGCCTGGAGTGTACGCAACAGGGGCGGCAACACCATATATTTT.

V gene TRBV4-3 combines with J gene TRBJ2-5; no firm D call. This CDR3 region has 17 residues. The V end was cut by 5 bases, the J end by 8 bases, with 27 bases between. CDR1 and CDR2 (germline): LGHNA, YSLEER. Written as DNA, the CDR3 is TGCGCCAGCAGCTTTTCTCTTAGGACGGTCCAAGATAACACCCAGTACTTC. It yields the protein CASSFSLRTVQDNTQYF.

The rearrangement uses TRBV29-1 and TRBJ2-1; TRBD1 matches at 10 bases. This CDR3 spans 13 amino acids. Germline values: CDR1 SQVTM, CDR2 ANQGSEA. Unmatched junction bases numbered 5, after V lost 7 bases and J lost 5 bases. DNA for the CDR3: TGCAGCGGCGGACAGGGGGGGGACAATGAGCAGTTCTTC. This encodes CSGGQGGDNEQFF.

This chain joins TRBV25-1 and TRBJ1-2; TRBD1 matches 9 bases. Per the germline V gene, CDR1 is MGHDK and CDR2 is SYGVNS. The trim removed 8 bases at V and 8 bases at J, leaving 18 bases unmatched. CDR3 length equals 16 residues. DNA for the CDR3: TGTGCCAGCTGGGGACAGGGAAGTCGGGGGGCCTCGGGCTACACCTTC. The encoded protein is CASWGQGSRGASGYTF.

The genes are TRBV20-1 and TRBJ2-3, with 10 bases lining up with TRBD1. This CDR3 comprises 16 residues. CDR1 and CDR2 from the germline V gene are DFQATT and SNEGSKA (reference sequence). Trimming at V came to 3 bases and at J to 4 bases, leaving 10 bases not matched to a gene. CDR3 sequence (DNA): TGCAGTGCTAGGGCGGTCCGGGACAGGGGATCAGATACGCAGTATTTT. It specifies CSARAVRDRGSDTQYF.

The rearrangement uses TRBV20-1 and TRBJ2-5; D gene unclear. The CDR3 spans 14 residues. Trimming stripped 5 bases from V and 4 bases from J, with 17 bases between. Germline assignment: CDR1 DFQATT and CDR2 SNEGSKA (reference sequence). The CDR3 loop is CSASQNFYVETQYF. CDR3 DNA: TGCAGTGCTTCCCAGAACTTTTACGTAGAGACCCAGTACTTC.

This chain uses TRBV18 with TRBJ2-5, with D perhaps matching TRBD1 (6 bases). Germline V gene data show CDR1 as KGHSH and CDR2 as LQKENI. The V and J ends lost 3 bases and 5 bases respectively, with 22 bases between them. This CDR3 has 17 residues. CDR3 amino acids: CASSPSYWKQGRETQYF. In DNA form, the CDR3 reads TGTGCCAGCTCACCTTCCTACTGGAAACAGGGCCGGGAGACCCAGTACTTC.

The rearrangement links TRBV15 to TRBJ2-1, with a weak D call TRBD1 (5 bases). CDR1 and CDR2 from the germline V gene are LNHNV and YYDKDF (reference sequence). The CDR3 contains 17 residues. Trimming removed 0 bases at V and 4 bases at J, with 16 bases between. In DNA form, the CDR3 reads TGTGCCACCAGCAGAGATTCGCGCAGGGATCTATACAATGAGCAGTTCTTC. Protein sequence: CATSRDSRRDLYNEQFF.

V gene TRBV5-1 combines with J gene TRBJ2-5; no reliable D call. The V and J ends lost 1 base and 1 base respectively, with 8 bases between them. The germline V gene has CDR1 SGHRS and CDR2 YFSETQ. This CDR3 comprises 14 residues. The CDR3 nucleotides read TGCGCCAGCAGCTTGTTTCCTAGCCAAGAGACCCAGTACTTC. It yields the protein CASSLFPSQETQYF.

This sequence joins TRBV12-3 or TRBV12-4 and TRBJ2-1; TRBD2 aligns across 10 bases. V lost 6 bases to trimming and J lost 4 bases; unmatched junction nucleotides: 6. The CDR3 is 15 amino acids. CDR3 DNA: TGTGCCAGCAGATTTAGCGGGAGGTATTACAATGAGCAGTTCTTC. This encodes CASRFSGRYYNEQFF.